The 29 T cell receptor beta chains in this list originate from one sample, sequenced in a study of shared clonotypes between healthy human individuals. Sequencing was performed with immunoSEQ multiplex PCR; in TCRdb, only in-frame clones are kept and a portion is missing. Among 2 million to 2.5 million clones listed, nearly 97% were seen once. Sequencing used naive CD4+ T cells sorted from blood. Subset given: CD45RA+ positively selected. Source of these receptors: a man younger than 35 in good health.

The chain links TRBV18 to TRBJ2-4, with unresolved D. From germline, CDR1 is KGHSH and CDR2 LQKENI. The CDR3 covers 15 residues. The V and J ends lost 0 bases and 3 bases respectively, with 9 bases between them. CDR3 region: CASSPPGRDKNIQYF. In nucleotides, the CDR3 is TGTGCCAGCTCACCACCGGGAAGGGACAAAAACATTCAGTACTTC.

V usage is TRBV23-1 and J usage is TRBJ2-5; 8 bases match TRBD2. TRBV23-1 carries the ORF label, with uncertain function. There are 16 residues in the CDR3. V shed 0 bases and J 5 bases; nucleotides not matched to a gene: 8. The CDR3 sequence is CASSQSYGRAGETQYF. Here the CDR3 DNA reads TGCGCCAGCAGTCAATCGTACGGGAGGGCCGGGGAGACCCAGTACTTC.

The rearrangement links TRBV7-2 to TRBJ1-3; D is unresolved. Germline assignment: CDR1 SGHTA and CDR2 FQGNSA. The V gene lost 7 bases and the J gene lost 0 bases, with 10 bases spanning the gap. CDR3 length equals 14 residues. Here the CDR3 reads CASTPLLSGNTIYF. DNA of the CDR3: TGTGCCAGCACCCCCCTACTCTCTGGAAACACCATATATTTT.

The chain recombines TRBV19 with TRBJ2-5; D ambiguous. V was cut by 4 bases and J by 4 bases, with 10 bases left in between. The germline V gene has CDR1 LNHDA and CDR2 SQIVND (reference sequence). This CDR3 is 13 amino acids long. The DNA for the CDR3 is TGTGCCAGTAGTACCGAGCCCCGAGAGACCCAGTACTTC. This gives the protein CASSTEPRETQYF.

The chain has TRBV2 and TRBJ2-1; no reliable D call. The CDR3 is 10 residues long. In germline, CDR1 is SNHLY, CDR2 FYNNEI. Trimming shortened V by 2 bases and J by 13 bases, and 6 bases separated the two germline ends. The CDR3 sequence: CASSETAQFF. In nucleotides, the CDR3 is TGTGCCAGCAGTGAAACCGCTCAGTTCTTC.

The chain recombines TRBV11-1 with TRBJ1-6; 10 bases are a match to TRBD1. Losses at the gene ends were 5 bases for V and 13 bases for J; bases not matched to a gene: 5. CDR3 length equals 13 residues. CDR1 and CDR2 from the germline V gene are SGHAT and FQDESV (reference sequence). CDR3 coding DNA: TGTGCCAGCAGCGGGACAGGGGTAACGCCCCTCCACTTT. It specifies CASSGTGVTPLHF.

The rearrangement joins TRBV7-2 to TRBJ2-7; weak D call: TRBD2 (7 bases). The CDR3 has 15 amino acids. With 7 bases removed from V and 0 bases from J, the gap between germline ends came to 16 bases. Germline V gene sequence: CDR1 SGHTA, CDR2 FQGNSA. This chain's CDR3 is CASTGGGSHSYEQYF. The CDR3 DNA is TGTGCCAGCACCGGGGGCGGGAGCCACTCCTACGAGCAGTACTTC.

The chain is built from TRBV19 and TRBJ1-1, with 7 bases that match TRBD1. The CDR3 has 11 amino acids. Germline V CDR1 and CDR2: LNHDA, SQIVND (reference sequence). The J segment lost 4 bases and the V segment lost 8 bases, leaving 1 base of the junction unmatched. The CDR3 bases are TGTGCCAGTGAGGGGGCCACTGAAGCTTTCTTT. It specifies CASEGATEAFF.

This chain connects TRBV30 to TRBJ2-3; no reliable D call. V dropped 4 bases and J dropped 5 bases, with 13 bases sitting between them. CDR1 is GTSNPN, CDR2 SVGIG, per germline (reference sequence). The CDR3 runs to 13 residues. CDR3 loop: CAWMDGQVDTQYF. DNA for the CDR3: TGTGCCTGGATGGACGGGCAGGTAGATACGCAGTATTTT.

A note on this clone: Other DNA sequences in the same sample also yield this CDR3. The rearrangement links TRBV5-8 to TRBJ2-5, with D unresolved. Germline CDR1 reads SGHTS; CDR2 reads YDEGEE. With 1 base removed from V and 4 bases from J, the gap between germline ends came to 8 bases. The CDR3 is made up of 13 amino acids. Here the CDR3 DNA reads TGTGCCAGCAGCTTGTCCTGGGGAGAGACCCAGTACTTC. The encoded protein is CASSLSWGETQYF.

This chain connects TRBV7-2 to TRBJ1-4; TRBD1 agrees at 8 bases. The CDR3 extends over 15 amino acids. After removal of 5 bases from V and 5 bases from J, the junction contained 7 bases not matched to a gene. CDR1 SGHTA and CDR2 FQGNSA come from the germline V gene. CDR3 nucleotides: TGTGCCAGCAGCGTTGACAGGGGCTTGAATGAAAAACTGTTTTTT. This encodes CASSVDRGLNEKLFF.

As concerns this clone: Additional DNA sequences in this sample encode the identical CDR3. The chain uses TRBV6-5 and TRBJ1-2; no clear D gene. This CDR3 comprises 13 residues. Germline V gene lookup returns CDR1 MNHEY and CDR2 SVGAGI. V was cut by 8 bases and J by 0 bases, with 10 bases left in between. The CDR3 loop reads CASSRGANYGYTF. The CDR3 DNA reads TGTGCCAGCTCCCGGGGAGCTAACTATGGCTACACCTTC.

CDR3 coding DNA: TGTGCCAGCAGCCGTAGCGGGGGGGCCGACGGGGAGCTGTTTTTT. Protein: CASSRSGGADGELFF. This chain connects TRBV5-4 to TRBJ2-2; 11 bases fit TRBD2. The CDR3 consists of 15 residues. Germline V gene lookup returns CDR1 SGHNT and CDR2 YYREEE (reference sequence). Germline trimming cut 4 bases from V and 7 bases from J; bases unmatched to any gene: 6.

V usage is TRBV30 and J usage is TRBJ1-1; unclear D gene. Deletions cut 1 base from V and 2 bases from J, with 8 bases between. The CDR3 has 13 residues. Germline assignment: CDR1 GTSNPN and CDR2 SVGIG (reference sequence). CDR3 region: CAWSDERNTEAFF. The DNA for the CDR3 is TGTGCCTGGAGTGACGAGAGAAACACTGAAGCTTTCTTT.

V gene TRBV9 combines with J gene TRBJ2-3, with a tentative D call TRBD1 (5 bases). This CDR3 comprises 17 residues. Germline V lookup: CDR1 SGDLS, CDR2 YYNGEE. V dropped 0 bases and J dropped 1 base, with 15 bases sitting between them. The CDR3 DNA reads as TGTGCCAGCAGCGTAGGAGTAGGCAGGGAAGGCACAGATACGCAGTATTTT. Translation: CASSVGVGREGTDTQYF.

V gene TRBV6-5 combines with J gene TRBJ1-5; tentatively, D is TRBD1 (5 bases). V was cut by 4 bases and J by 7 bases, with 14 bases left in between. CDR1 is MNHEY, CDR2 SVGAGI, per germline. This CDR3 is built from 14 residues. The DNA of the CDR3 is TGTGCCAGCAGTTCGGGGCAAGAAAGACAGCCCCAGCATTTT. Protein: CASSSGQERQPQHF.

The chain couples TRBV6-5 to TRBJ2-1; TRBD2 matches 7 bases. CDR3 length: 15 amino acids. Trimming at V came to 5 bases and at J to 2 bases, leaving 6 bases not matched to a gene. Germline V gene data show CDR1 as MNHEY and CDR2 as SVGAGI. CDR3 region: CASSQSGNTYNEQFF. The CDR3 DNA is TGTGCCAGCAGTCAAAGCGGGAACACCTACAATGAGCAGTTCTTC.

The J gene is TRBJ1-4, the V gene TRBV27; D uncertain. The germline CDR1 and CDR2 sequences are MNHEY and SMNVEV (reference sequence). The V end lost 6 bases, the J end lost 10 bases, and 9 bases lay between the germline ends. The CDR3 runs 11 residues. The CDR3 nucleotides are TGTGCCAGCAGCCCAGGTGGAAAACTGTTTTTT. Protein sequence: CASSPGGKLFF.

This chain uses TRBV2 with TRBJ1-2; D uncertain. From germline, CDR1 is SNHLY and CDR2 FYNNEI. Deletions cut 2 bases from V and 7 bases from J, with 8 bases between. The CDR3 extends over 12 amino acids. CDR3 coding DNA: TGTGCCAGCAGTGAAAATGCAGGTGGCTACACCTTC. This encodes CASSENAGGYTF.

CDR3 in DNA: TGTGCCAGCAGTATGGGACAGGGATATGGCTACACCTTC. Protein sequence: CASSMGQGYGYTF. The genes are TRBV28 and TRBJ1-2, with TRBD1 matching over 9 bases. Germline V gene sequence: CDR1 MDHEN, CDR2 SYDVKM. The V gene end was trimmed by 5 bases and the J gene end by 5 bases; junction bases not matched to a gene: 3. The CDR3 has 13 residues.

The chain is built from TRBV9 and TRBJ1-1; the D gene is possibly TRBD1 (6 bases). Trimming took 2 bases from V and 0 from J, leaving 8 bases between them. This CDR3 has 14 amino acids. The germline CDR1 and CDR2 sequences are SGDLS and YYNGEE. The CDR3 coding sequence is TGTGCCAGCAGCGTGGACAGCTTGAACACTGAAGCTTTCTTT. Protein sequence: CASSVDSLNTEAFF.

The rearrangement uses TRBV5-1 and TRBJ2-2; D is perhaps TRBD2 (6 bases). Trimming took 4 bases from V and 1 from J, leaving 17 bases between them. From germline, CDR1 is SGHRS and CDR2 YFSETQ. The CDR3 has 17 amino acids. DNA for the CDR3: TGCGCCAGCAGCCTGGGCCGTACTAGCCTGAACACCGGGGAGCTGTTTTTT. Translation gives CASSLGRTSLNTGELFF. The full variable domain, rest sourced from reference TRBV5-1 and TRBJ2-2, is KAGVTQTPRYLIKTRGQQVTLSCSPISGHRSVSWYQQTPGQGLQFLFEYFSETQRNKGNFPGRFSGRQFSNSRSEMNVSTLELGDSALYLCASSLGRTSLNTGELFFGEGSRLTVL.

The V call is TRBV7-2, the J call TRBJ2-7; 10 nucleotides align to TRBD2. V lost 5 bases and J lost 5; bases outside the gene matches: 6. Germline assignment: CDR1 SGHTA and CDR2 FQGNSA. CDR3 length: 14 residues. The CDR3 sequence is CASSQTSGLNEQYF. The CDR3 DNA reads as TGTGCCAGCAGCCAGACTAGCGGGTTAAACGAGCAGTACTTC.

The CDR3 is CATSEGQGYNSPLHF. The CDR3 DNA reads TGTGCCACCAGCGAGGGACAGGGATATAATTCACCCCTCCACTTT. V usage is TRBV15 and J usage is TRBJ1-6, with 9 bases lining up with TRBD1. Germline CDR1 is LNHNV and CDR2 is YYDKDF (reference sequence). V lost 5 bases, J lost 4 bases, and 3 bases stayed unmatched. The CDR3 runs to 15 residues.

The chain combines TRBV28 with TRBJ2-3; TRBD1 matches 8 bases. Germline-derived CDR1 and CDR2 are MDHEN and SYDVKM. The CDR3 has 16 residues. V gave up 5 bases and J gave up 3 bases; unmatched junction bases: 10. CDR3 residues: CASSRQQGGPTDTQYF. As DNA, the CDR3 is TGTGCCAGCAGTCGCCAACAGGGGGGCCCGACAGATACGCAGTATTTT.

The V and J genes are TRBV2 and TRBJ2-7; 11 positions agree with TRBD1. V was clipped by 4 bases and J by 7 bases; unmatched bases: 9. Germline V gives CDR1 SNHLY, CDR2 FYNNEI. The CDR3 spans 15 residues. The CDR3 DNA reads TGTGCCAGCAGTGGGTTAGGACAGGGGGCTGGGGAGCAGTACTTC. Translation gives CASSGLGQGAGEQYF.

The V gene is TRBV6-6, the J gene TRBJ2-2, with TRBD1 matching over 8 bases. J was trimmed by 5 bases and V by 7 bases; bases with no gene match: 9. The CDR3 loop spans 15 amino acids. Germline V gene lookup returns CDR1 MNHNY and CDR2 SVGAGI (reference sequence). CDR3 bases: TGTGCCAGCACTCAGGGGACAGGTCGGACCGGGGAGCTGTTTTTT. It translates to CASTQGTGRTGELFF.

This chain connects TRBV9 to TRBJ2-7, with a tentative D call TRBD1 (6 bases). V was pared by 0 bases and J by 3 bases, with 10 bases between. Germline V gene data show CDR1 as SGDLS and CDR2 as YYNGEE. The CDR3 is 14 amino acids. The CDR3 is CASSVGGHLYEQYF. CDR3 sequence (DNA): TGTGCCAGCAGCGTAGGGGGGCATCTCTACGAGCAGTACTTC.

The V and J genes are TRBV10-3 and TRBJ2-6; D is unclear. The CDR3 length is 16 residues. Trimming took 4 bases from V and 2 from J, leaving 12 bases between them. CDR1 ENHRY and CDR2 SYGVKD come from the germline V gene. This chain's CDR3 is CAISATGVAGANVLTF. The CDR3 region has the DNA TGTGCCATCAGTGCAACGGGTGTGGCTGGGGCCAACGTCCTGACTTTC.